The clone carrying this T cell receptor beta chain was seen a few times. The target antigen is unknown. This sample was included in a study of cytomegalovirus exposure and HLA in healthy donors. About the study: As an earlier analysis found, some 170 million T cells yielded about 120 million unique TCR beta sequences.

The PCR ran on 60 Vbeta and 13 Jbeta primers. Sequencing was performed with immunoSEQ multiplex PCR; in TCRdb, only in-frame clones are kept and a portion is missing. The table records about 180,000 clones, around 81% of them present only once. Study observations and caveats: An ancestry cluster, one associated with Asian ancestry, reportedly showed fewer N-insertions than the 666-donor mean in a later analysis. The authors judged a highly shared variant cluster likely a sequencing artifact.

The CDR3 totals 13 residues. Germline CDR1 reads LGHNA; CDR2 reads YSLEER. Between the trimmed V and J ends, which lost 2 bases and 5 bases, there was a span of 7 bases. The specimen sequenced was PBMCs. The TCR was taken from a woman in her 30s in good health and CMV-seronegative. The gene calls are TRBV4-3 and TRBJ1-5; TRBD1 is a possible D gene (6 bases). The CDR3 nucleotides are TGCGCCAGCAGCCAATACAGGGATCAGCCCCAGCATTTT. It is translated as CASSQYRDQPQHF.